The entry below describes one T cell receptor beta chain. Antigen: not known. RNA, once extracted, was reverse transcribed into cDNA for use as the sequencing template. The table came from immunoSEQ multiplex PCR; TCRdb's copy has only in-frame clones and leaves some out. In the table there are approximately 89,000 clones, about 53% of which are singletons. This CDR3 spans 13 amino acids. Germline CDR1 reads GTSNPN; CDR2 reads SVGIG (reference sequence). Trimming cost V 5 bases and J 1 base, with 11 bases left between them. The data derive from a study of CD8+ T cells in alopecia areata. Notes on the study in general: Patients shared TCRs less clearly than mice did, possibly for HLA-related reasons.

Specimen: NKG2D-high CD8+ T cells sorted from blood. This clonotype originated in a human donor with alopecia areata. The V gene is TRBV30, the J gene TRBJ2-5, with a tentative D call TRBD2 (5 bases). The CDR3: CAWALAIQETQYF. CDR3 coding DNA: TGTGCCTGGGCGCTAGCCATCCAAGAGACCCAGTACTTC.